Listed below are T cell receptor beta chains from one sample, sequenced in a study of blood T cells in healthy people across ages. TCRdb used MiXCR to reprocess the 5' RACE reads, holding one entry per CDR3 protein. Among approximately 900,000 distinct CDR3 sequences, 48% were seen once, and the ten largest hold 13%. Sequencing was carried out using blood. Receptor source: a young man in good health. The CDR3 runs from the conserved cysteine through the conserved F or W. A clone size is listed for some rows: how often the clone was seen (once, few, many), or a class if it is expanded.

NA	TRBJ2-1	TRBV28	CASSSGLAGLSSYNEQFF
NA	TRBJ2-7	TRBV9	CASSVSRGSSYEQYF
NA	TRBJ2-7	TRBV20-1	CSARGMTVSYEQYF
NA	TRBJ2-5	TRBV20-1	CSAGGGTGSNEQYF
few	TRBJ1-6	TRBV20-1	CSARVPTGLPGDVPLHF
few	TRBJ1-1	TRBV7-9	CASSRTVLNTEAFF
NA	TRBJ2-1	TRBV21-1	CASSNLGYNEQFF
NA	TRBJ1-2	TRBV6-5	CATGTGYGYTF
NA	TRBJ2-1	TRBV29-1	CSVVWLGFNEQFF
NA	TRBJ1-2	TRBV27	CASSSSLGRRDGYTF
NA	TRBJ2-1	TRBV10-3	CAISDRDNANEQFF
NA	TRBJ2-1	TRBV3-1	CASSHVRGTEAGNEQFF
NA	TRBJ1-6	TRBV4-2	CASSQEGTSDNSPLHF
many	TRBJ2-7	TRBV7-9	CASSRGLYEQYF
few	TRBJ2-7	TRBV28	CASSTPGGQYF
few	TRBJ2-1	TRBV20-1	CSANSGGAGNEQFF
NA	TRBJ1-2	TRBV10-3	CAISERGNVMRYTF
few	TRBJ2-5	TRBV7-2	CASSDSRGTDQETQYF
NA	TRBJ1-1	TRBV6-2/TRBV6-3	CASSYAVLTEAFF
many	TRBJ2-5	TRBV4-1	CASSQGPVAGTRKETQYF
NA	TRBJ1-1	TRBV7-9	CASSLEDRDTEAFF
NA	TRBJ2-3	TRBV6-5	CASSYGRPSTDTQYF
NA	TRBJ2-6	TRBV19	CASNGGFGANVLTF
NA	TRBJ2-1	TRBV14	CASSQNRGNYNEQFF
NA	TRBJ1-6	TRBV4-1	CASSQDRGIDSPLHF
NA	TRBJ2-1	TRBV29-1	CSVEGLAAYEQFF
NA	TRBJ1-5	TRBV6-5	CASSYSSLAQPQHF
NA	TRBJ2-5	TRBV5-1	CASSTDPPETQYF
NA	TRBJ2-7	TRBV7-9	CASSKAEGSSYEQYF
NA	TRBJ1-6	TRBV20-1	CSARDRVPHLHF
NA	TRBJ2-6	TRBV7-2	CASSFDQATSVLTF
NA	TRBJ2-7	TRBV5-1	CASGSGRGHSSYEQYF
few	TRBJ1-5	TRBV6-2/TRBV6-3	CASRPQGGDNQPQHF
NA	TRBJ2-1	TRBV10-3	CAITPGDARYDEQFF
NA	TRBJ2-1	TRBV27	CASSSLRQGRNEQFF
NA	TRBJ2-5	TRBV12-3/TRBV12-4	CASTRTTGVGETQYF
NA	TRBJ1-2	TRBV18	CASSPLQGYDSYGYTF
NA	TRBJ2-3	TRBV6-5	CASSFTLGRDTQYF
few	TRBJ1-2	TRBV20-1	CSARGSRTGVGGYTF
few	TRBJ1-5	TRBV7-2	CAGSLRQRGQPQHF
NA	TRBJ2-7	TRBV3-1	CASSWGSGTRFSYEQYF